The 4 T cell receptor beta chains below were found in one sample sequenced in a study of T cell changes during pregnancy in multiple sclerosis. Only in-frame clones appear in the TCRdb table, and some are missing; sequencing was by immunoSEQ multiplex PCR. The table includes approximately 96,000 clones, 92% detected once. This specimen consisted of peripheral blood, obtained after pregnancy. All receptors derive from a female donor in good health, enrolled as a control in a pregnancy study.

The chain has TRBV28 and TRBJ2-5; 8 bases fit TRBD1. Germline assignment: CDR1 MDHEN and CDR2 SYDVKM. This CDR3 contains 15 residues. The junction had 11 bases not matched to a gene; V was cut back by 7 bases and J by 4 bases. The CDR3 region is CASKTEPGTGETQYF. DNA for the CDR3: TGTGCCAGCAAAACGGAACCTGGGACAGGAGAGACCCAGTACTTC.

This chain uses TRBV28 with TRBJ1-2; no definite D call. The CDR3 is made up of 12 amino acids. V lost 4 bases and J 2 bases, leaving 5 bases between the germline ends. The germline CDR1 and CDR2 sequences are MDHEN and SYDVKM. The CDR3 sequence is CASSYQNYGYTF. The CDR3 bases are TGTGCCAGCAGTTACCAGAACTATGGCTACACCTTC.

In this sample, this clone turned up once. The chain is built from TRBV7-9 and TRBJ2-1; D is unclear. Germline assignment: CDR1 SEHNR and CDR2 FQNEAQ (reference sequence). There are 13 residues in the CDR3. V gave up 3 bases and J gave up 5 bases, with 8 bases separating them. The CDR3 here is CASSFNSHNEQFF. The CDR3 nucleotides are TGTGCCAGCAGCTTCAACAGCCACAATGAGCAGTTCTTC.

The V and J genes are TRBV6-1 and TRBJ1-5, with D unclear. Germline CDR1 MNHNS, CDR2 SASEGT. This CDR3 is 15 amino acids long. V was clipped by 2 bases and J by 4 bases, with 12 bases between them. In nucleotides, the CDR3 is TGTGCCAGCAGTGAATTAGGAGTTTGGAATCAGCCCCAGCATTTT. Translation: CASSELGVWNQPQHF.